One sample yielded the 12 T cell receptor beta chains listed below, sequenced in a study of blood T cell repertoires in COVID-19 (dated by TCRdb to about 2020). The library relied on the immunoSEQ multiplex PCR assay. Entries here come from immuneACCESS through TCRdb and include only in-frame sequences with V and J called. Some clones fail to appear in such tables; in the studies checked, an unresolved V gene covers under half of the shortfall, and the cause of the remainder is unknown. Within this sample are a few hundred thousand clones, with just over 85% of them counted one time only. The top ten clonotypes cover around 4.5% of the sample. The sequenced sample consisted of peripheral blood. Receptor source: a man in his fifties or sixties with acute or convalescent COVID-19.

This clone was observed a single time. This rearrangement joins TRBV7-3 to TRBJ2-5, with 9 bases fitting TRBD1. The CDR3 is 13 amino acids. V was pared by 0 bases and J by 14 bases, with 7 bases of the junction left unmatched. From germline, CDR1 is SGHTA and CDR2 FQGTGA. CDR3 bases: TGTGCCAGCAGCTTAACGACAGGGGGAGTCATATACTTC. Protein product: CASSLTTGGVIYF.

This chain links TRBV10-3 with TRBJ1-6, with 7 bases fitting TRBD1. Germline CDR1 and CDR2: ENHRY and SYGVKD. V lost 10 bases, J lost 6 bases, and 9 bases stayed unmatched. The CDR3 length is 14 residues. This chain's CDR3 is CASSSTGSNSPLHF. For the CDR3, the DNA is TGTGCCAGTAGTTCGACAGGGAGTAATTCACCCCTCCACTTT.

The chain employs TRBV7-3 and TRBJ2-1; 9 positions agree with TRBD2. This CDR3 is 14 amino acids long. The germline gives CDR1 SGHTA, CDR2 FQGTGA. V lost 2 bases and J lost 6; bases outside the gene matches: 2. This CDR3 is CASSLAGGPNEQFF. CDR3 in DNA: TGTGCCAGCAGCTTAGCGGGGGGGCCCAATGAGCAGTTCTTC.

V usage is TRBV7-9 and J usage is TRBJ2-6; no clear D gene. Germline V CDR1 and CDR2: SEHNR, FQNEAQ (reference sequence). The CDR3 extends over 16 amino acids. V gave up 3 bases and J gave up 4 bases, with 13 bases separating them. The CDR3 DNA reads TGTGCCAGCAGCTTTAGTCAGGCTACCGGGGCCAACGTCCTGACTTTC. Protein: CASSFSQATGANVLTF.

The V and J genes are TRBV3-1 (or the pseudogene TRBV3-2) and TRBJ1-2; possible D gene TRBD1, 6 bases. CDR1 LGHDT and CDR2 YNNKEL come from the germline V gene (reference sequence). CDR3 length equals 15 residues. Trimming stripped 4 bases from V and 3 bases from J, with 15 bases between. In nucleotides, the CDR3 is TGTGCCAGCAGCCTCCAGATTGGGGGCCACTATGGCTACACCTTC. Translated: CASSLQIGGHYGYTF.

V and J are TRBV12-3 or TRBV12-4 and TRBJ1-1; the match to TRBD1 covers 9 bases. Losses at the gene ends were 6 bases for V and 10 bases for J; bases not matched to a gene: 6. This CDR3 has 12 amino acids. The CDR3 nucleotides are TGTGCCAGCAGCCGCAACAGGGGGCGAGCTTTCTTT. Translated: CASSRNRGRAFF.

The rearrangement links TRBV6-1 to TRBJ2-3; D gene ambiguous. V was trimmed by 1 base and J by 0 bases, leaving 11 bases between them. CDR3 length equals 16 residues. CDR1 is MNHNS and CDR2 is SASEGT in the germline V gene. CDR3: CASSEGPHHSTDTQYF. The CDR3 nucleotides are TGTGCCAGCAGTGAAGGGCCCCACCATAGCACAGATACGCAGTATTTT.

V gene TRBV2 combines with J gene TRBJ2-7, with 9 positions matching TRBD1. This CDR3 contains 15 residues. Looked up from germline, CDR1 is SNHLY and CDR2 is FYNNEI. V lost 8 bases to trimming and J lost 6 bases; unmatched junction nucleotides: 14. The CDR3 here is CASSQGRTGAFEQYF. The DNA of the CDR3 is TGTGCCAGCTCCCAAGGACGGACAGGGGCCTTCGAGCAGTACTTC. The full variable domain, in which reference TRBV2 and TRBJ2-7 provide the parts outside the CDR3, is EPEVTQTPSHQVTQMGQEVILRCVPISNHLYFYWYRQILGQKVEFLVSFYNNEISEKSEIFDDQFSVERPDGSNFTLKIRSTKLEDSAMYFCASSQGRTGAFEQYFGPGTRLTVT.

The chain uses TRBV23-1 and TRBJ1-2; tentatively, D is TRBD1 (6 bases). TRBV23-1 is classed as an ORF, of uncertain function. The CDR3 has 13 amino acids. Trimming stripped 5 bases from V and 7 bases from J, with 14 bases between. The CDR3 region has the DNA TGCGCCAGCAGTTCCCAGGGGCCCTGTGGCTACACCTTC. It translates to CASSSQGPCGYTF.

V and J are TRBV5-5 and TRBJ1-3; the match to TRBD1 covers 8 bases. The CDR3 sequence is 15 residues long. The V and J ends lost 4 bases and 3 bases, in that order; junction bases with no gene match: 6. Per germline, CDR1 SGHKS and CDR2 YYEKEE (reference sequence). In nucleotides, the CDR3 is TGTGCCAGCAGCACAGGGACAGGTAGTGGAAACACCATATATTTT. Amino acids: CASSTGTGSGNTIYF.

The CDR3 sequence: CASRLQGPSTDTQYF. The CDR3 nucleotides read TGTGCCAGCAGATTACAGGGCCCTAGCACAGATACGCAGTATTTT. V and J are TRBV2 and TRBJ2-3; the D gene is possibly TRBD1 (6 bases). CDR3 size: 15 residues. V was pared by 6 bases and J by 0 bases, with 13 bases between. The germline CDR1 and CDR2 sequences are SNHLY and FYNNEI.

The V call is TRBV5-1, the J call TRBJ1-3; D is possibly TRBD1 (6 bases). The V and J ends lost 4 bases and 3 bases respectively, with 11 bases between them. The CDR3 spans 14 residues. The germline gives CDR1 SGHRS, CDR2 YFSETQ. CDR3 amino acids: CASSLQGFGNTIYF. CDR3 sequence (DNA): TGCGCCAGCAGCCTACAGGGATTTGGAAACACCATATATTTT.